Following are 31 T cell receptor beta chains from one sample sequenced in a study of response to subunit inactivated influenza vaccine (dated by TCRdb to 2016 to 2019). The library was made by RT-PCR. Sequencing was carried out with an Illumina HiSeq 2500. TCRdb reworked the public reads: Q25 trimming with fastp, MiXCR clone assembly, productive beta chains retained. For every CDR3 protein sequence, its rows merge into one entry that carries the most common genes and DNA. Counted in this sample were over 400,000 distinct CDR3 sequences; roughly 13% of them appeared once. The ten largest account for around 13% of the sample. This specimen's time point label, interpreted: approximately 40 days after influenza vaccine administration. Sequencing was performed on PBMCs from blood, taken about 6 weeks after vaccination. These receptor sequences come from a man aged 45 to 65 who received an inactivated influenza vaccine. Donor details come from another sample of the same person, matched by shared clones.

This clonotype was seen only a few times. V usage is TRBV5-6 and J usage is TRBJ1-5; maybe TRBD1 (5 bases). CDR1 and CDR2 from the germline V gene are SGHDT and YYEEEE. The CDR3 contains 15 residues. Trimming cost V 2 bases and J 0 bases, with 9 bases left between them. The CDR3 loop is CASSFPGPSNQPQHF. DNA of the CDR3: TGTGCCAGCAGCTTTCCGGGACCTAGCAATCAGCCCCAGCATTTT.

This clonotype was observed a few times. The chain joins TRBV27 to TRBJ2-3, with D perhaps matching TRBD1 (6 bases). Trimming took off 6 bases at V and 7 bases at J, with 11 bases between the two ends. Per germline, CDR1 MNHEY and CDR2 SMNVEV (reference sequence). CDR3 length: 12 residues. The CDR3 reads CASSRGQYTQYF. For the CDR3, the DNA is TGTGCCAGCAGCCGCGGACAGTATACGCAGTATTTT.

This clonotype has just a few counts. The rearrangement links TRBV20-1 to TRBJ2-3; the D gene is possibly TRBD2 (6 bases). CDR1 is DFQATT and CDR2 is SNEGSKA in the germline V gene (reference sequence). The CDR3 loop spans 14 amino acids. V was cut by 6 bases and J by 3 bases, with 16 bases left in between. As DNA, the CDR3 is TGCAGTGCCCCCACCCACGGGGGAACAGATACGCAGTATTTT. Translating it yields CSAPTHGGTDTQYF.

J is TRBJ1-5 and V is TRBV2; 7 nucleotides agree with TRBD1. V gave up 5 bases and J gave up 1 base; unmatched junction bases: 11. Per germline, CDR1 SNHLY and CDR2 FYNNEI. The length of the CDR3 is 17 residues. This chain's CDR3 is CASSRTGHGSSNQPQHF. CDR3 nucleotides: TGTGCCAGCAGTAGGACAGGACACGGTTCGAGCAATCAGCCCCAGCATTTT.

This chain connects TRBV7-9 to TRBJ1-4; TRBD1 agrees at 9 bases. The V gene end was trimmed by 5 bases and the J gene end by 5 bases; junction bases not matched to a gene: 6. This CDR3 has 15 residues. Germline loops: CDR1 SEHNR, CDR2 FQNEAQ (reference sequence). CDR3 sequence (DNA): TGTGCCAGCAGCACCAGGACAGGGGTAAATGAAAAACTGTTTTTT. It is translated as CASSTRTGVNEKLFF.

The chain couples TRBV7-2 to TRBJ2-3; D is ambiguous. This CDR3 has 15 amino acids. In germline, CDR1 is SGHTA, CDR2 FQGNSA. Trimming pared 5 bases from V and 1 base from J, leaving 13 bases between. CDR3 residues: CASSESLTGTDTQYF. The DNA for the CDR3 is TGTGCCAGCAGCGAGAGTCTGACGGGCACAGATACGCAGTATTTT.

This chain connects TRBV19 to TRBJ2-1; the match to TRBD2 covers 15 bases. In germline, CDR1 is LNHDA, CDR2 SQIVND (reference sequence). Trimming removed 3 bases from V and 3 bases from J; junction bases left unmatched: 6. The CDR3 is 18 residues long. CDR3 DNA: TGTGCCAGTAGTATCCTGGGACTAGCGGGAGGCAACTACAATGAGCAGTTCTTC. The encoded protein is CASSILGLAGGNYNEQFF.

This clonotype was observed at least ten times. The rearrangement links TRBV20-1 to TRBJ1-5; 8 nucleotides match TRBD1. Germline CDR1 is DFQATT and CDR2 is SNEGSKA (reference sequence). V lost 6 bases to trimming and J lost 0 bases; unmatched junction nucleotides: 10. This CDR3 contains 16 residues. For the CDR3, the DNA is TGCAGTGCGACAGGGGACGGCACCTATAGCAATCAGCCCCAGCATTTT. Amino acid sequence: CSATGDGTYSNQPQHF.

The CDR3 loop reads CASSQELGTSGSRSDTQYF. The CDR3 coding sequence is TGTGCCAGCAGCCAAGAACTAGGGACTAGCGGGAGCCGCTCAGATACGCAGTATTTT. The chain is built from TRBV4-2 and TRBJ2-3; TRBD2 aligns across 14 bases. The trim removed 0 bases at V and 4 bases at J, leaving 9 bases unmatched. Germline V lookup: CDR1 LGHNA, CDR2 YNFKEQ. CDR3 length: 19 amino acids.

The CDR3 reads CASSRETSTDTQYF. CDR3 bases: TGTGCCAGCAGCCGAGAAACTAGCACAGATACGCAGTATTTT. This chain uses TRBV5-5 with TRBJ2-3, with D unresolved. The CDR3 runs 14 residues. CDR1 and CDR2 from the germline V gene are SGHKS and YYEKEE (reference sequence). V was trimmed by 4 bases and J by 0 bases, leaving 9 bases between them.

The rearrangement links TRBV6-2 or TRBV6-3 to TRBJ2-4; D is perhaps TRBD2 (5 bases). The CDR3 has 12 residues. The ends were cut back, 10 bases at V and 7 bases at J, with 14 bases in the middle. Germline values: CDR1 MNHEY, CDR2 SVGEGT. In nucleotides, the CDR3 is TGTGCCACCCGAGGGTTTGGGAACATTCAGTACTTC. Its translation is CATRGFGNIQYF.

This clonotype occurred many times. The chain carries TRBV28 and TRBJ2-7; weak D call: TRBD1 (5 bases). The CDR3 sequence is 14 residues long. With 7 bases removed from V and 13 bases from J, the gap between germline ends came to 26 bases. Germline CDR1 reads MDHEN; CDR2 reads SYDVKM. CDR3 loop: CASTLSLGRAQIYF. The CDR3 DNA reads as TGTGCCAGCACCCTATCTTTGGGCAGGGCCCAGATTTACTTC.

The chain is built from TRBV5-1 and TRBJ2-5, with 9 bases lining up with TRBD1. The CDR3 is 16 residues long. The J segment lost 4 bases and the V segment lost 1 base, leaving 8 bases of the junction unmatched. CDR1 and CDR2 from the germline V gene are SGHRS and YFSETQ. The CDR3 DNA reads as TGCGCCAGCAGCTTGTCGGGACAGGGACGAGCAGAGACCCAGTACTTC. It is translated as CASSLSGQGRAETQYF.

This chain joins TRBV4-1 and TRBJ1-4; 7 bases are shared with TRBD1. V gave up 4 bases and J gave up 6 bases; unmatched junction bases: 14. Germline loops: CDR1 MGHRA, CDR2 YSYEKL. This CDR3 has 17 amino acids. CDR3 residues: CASSRSASGTVHEKLFF. The DNA for the CDR3 is TGCGCCAGCAGCCGAAGCGCAAGTGGGACAGTACATGAAAAACTGTTTTTT.

J is TRBJ2-1 and V is TRBV6-1; 14 positions match TRBD2. There are 15 residues in the CDR3. CDR1 and CDR2 from the germline V gene are MNHNS and SASEGT. V lost 10 bases and J lost 7; bases outside the gene matches: 9. Here the CDR3 DNA reads TGTGCCAACAGACAGGGGACTAGCGGGAGTAATGAGCAGTTCTTC. This sequence encodes CANRQGTSGSNEQFF.

The chain carries TRBV6-1 and TRBJ2-7; 7 positions agree with TRBD2. Germline loops: CDR1 MNHNS, CDR2 SASEGT. With 6 bases clipped from V and 4 bases from J, the junction kept 12 bases outside the gene matches. The CDR3 has 15 residues. The CDR3 DNA is TGTGCCAGCAGGGGAGGGAGCGGGACGTCGTACGAGCAGTACTTC. Translation gives CASRGGSGTSYEQYF.

V usage is TRBV9 and J usage is TRBJ2-5, with TRBD2 as a possible D gene (6 bases). CDR3 size: 14 residues. In germline, CDR1 is SGDLS, CDR2 YYNGEE. Trimming pared 5 bases from V and 5 bases from J, leaving 16 bases between. The CDR3 region is CASSKGEVGETQYF. CDR3 in DNA: TGTGCCAGCAGTAAAGGGGAGGTGGGGGAGACCCAGTACTTC.

This clonotype was detected a few times. The chain couples TRBV4-3 to TRBJ2-3; D could derive from TRBD1 or TRBD2 (5 bases each). Trimming stripped 0 bases from V and 1 base from J, with 8 bases between. CDR3 length: 15 residues. CDR1 LGHNA and CDR2 YSLEER come from the germline V gene. CDR3 sequence: CASSQDMGGTDTQYF. CDR3 in DNA: TGCGCCAGCAGCCAAGATATGGGGGGCACAGATACGCAGTATTTT.

In the case of this clonotype: The junction and the germline gene differ at one end; a read error may be behind it. The chain uses TRBV7-9 and TRBJ1-2; D ambiguous. The CDR3 consists of 12 residues. Germline lookup yields CDR1 SEHNR and CDR2 FQNEAQ (reference sequence). The CDR3 bases are TGTGCCAGCAGCTTAGTGGCTGGGATACCCTTCTTC. It yields the protein CASSLVAGIPFF.

This clonotype was seen many times. The chain employs TRBV2 and TRBJ2-1; TRBD2 is a possible D gene (7 bases). Germline CDR1 reads SNHLY; CDR2 reads FYNNEI. The CDR3 totals 15 residues. V lost 10 bases, J lost 7 bases, and 23 bases lay in between. CDR3 protein: CATLIRGGPSNEQFF. The CDR3, as DNA: TGTGCCACGTTAATAAGGGGGGGGCCGAGTAATGAGCAGTTCTTC.

V and J are TRBV7-8 and TRBJ2-2, with 9 nucleotides matching TRBD2. The CDR3 is 16 residues long. The J segment lost 4 bases and the V segment lost 6 bases, leaving 9 bases of the junction unmatched. CDR1 and CDR2 (germline): SGHVS, FQNEAQ. CDR3 DNA sequence: TGTGCCAGCAGACGCGCGGGGGGGCAAAGCACCGGGGAGCTGTTTTTT. Amino acids: CASRRAGGQSTGELFF.

This clonotype was counted only a few times. This chain links TRBV28 with TRBJ1-4; no reliable D call. From germline, CDR1 is MDHEN and CDR2 SYDVKM. The CDR3 is 16 amino acids. The V gene lost 3 bases and the J gene lost 3 bases, with 14 bases spanning the gap. The CDR3 DNA sequence: TGTGCCAGCAGTTTGCCGCTTAGTCCGTCTAATGAAAAACTGTTTTTT. This encodes CASSLPLSPSNEKLFF. The whole variable domain, remainder taken from reference TRBV28 and TRBJ1-4, is DVKVTQSSRYLVKRTGEKVFLECVQDMDHENMFWYRQDPGLGLRLIYFSYDVKMKEKGDIPEGYSVSREKKERFSLILESASTNQTSMYLCASSLPLSPSNEKLFFGSGTQLSVL.

In this sample, this clonotype turned up a few times. The chain recombines TRBV5-1 with TRBJ2-1, with unresolved D. This CDR3 spans 13 amino acids. Germline loops: CDR1 SGHRS, CDR2 YFSETQ. The V end was cut by 8 bases, the J end by 6 bases, with 15 bases between. The CDR3 bases are TGCGCCAGTCAGAACGTGGGTTCCAATGAGCAGTTCTTC. This translates into CASQNVGSNEQFF. The full variable domain, completed using reference TRBV5-1 and TRBJ2-1, is KAGVTQTPRYLIKTRGQQVTLSCSPISGHRSVSWYQQTPGQGLQFLFEYFSETQRNKGNFPGRFSGRQFSNSRSEMNVSTLELGDSALYLCASQNVGSNEQFFGPGTRLTVL.

The V and J genes are TRBV6-5 and TRBJ2-3, with 9 bases aligning to TRBD2. Germline V gene lookup returns CDR1 MNHEY and CDR2 SVGAGI. The trim removed 7 bases at V and 6 bases at J, leaving 11 bases unmatched. The CDR3 runs 15 residues. CDR3 sequence: CASTLGSGSYDTQYF. The CDR3 nucleotides read TGTGCCAGCACGTTAGGTAGCGGGAGTTATGATACGCAGTATTTT.

This clonotype was observed a handful of times. J is TRBJ1-2 and V is TRBV6-1; D gene uncertain. The CDR3 is 15 residues long. Germline V gene lookup returns CDR1 MNHNS and CDR2 SASEGT. Trimming shortened V by 10 bases and J by 3 bases, and 21 bases separated the two germline ends. Written as DNA, the CDR3 is TGTGCCACCGCCGCCGACGGTCGGTGGGACTATGGCTACACCTTC. Encoded protein: CATAADGRWDYGYTF.

This clonotype appeared a few times. This chain joins TRBV6-1 and TRBJ1-2; 11 nucleotides match TRBD1. There are 15 residues in the CDR3. The germline V gene encodes CDR1 MNHNS and CDR2 SASEGT. The trim removed 6 bases at V and 8 bases at J, leaving 11 bases unmatched. The CDR3 region has the DNA TGTGCCAGCAGGAAGCCGGGACAGGGGGGATTCGGCTACACCTTC. This sequence encodes CASRKPGQGGFGYTF.

The sample holds many counts of this clonotype. The rearrangement uses TRBV27 and TRBJ1-2; no clear D gene. V was pared by 5 bases and J by 2 bases, with 12 bases between. The length of the CDR3 is 14 residues. Looked up from germline, CDR1 is MNHEY and CDR2 is SMNVEV (reference sequence). CDR3 DNA: TGTGCCAGCAGTAGATCCGGGATCAACTATGGCTACACCTTC. It codes for CASSRSGINYGYTF.

This clonotype occurred a few times. This chain connects TRBV10-3 to TRBJ2-5; D remains unclear. The CDR3 covers 14 residues. The V end was cut by 0 bases, the J end by 4 bases, with 9 bases between. Looked up from germline, CDR1 is ENHRY and CDR2 is SYGVKD. CDR3 sequence (DNA): TGTGCCATCAGTGAGTCTGAACGCGGAGAGACCCAGTACTTC. Amino acid sequence: CAISESERGETQYF.

The chain links TRBV4-3 to TRBJ1-5; perhaps TRBD1 as D (5 bases). Between the trimmed V and J ends, which lost 2 bases and 7 bases, there was a span of 12 bases. The CDR3 is made up of 14 amino acids. CDR1 and CDR2 from the germline V gene are LGHNA and YSLEER. CDR3 sequence: CASSQMPGRQPQHF. The CDR3 nucleotides read TGCGCCAGCAGCCAAATGCCGGGACGGCAGCCCCAGCATTTT.

This clonotype has a handful of counts. The gene calls are TRBV5-1 and TRBJ1-1; no clear D gene. The germline V and J ends were trimmed by 0 bases and 7 bases, with 10 bases remaining between them. The CDR3 contains 13 residues. Germline CDR1 reads SGHRS; CDR2 reads YFSETQ. This chain's CDR3 is CASSLAAANEAFF. The CDR3 DNA reads TGCGCCAGCAGCTTGGCAGCGGCAAATGAAGCTTTCTTT.

As for this clonotype: At one end, the junction sequence differs from germline, possibly due to a read error. The chain employs TRBV20-1 and TRBJ1-1; tentative D call: TRBD1 (5 bases). CDR1 is DFQATT, CDR2 SNEGSKA, per germline (reference sequence). The CDR3 totals 14 residues. CDR3 sequence: CSAKLGGRNAEAFF. DNA of the CDR3: TGCAGTGCTAAGTTGGGGGGTAGGAACGCTGAAGCTTTCTTT.